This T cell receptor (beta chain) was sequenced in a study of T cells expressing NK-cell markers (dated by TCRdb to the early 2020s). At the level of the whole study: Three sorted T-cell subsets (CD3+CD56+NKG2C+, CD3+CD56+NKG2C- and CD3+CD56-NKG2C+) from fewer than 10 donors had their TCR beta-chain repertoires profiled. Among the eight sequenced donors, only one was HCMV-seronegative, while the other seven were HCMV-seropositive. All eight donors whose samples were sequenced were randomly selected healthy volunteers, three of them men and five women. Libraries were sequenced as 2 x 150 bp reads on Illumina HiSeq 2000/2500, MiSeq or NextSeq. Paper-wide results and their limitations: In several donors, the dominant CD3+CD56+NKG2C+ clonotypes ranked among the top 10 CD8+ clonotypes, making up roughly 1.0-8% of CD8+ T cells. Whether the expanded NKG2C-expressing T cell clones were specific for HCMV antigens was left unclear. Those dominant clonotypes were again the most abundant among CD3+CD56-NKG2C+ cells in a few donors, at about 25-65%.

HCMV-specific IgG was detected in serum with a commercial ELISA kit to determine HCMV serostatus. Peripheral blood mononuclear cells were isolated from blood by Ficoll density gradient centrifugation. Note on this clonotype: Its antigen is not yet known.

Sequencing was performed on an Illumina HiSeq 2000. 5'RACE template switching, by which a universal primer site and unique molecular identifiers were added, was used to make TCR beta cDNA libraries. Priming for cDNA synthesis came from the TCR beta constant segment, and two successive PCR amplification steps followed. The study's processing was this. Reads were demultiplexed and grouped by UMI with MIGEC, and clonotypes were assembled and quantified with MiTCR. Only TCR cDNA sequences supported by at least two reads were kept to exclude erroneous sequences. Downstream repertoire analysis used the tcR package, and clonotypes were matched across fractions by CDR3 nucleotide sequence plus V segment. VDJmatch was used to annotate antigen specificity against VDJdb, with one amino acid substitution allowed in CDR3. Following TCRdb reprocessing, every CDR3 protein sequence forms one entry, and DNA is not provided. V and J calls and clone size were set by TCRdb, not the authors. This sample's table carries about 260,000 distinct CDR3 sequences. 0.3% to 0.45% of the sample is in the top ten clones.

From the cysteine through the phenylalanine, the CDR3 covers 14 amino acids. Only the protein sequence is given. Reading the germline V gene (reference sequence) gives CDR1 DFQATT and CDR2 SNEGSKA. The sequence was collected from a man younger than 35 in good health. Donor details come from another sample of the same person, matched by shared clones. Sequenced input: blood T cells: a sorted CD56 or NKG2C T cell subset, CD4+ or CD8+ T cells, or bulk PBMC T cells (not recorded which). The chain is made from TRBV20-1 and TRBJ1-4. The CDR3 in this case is CSAGYSTTNEKLFF.